Sequencing of this TCR beta chain was carried out in a study of blood T cell repertoires in COVID-19. The protocol was immunoSEQ multiplex PCR, while the TCRdb copy is restricted to in-frame clones and leaves out a portion. The data contain about 210,000 clones, 83% of them singletons. Looked up from germline, CDR1 is SNHLY and CDR2 is FYNNEI. V was cut by 5 bases and J by 7 bases, with 14 bases left in between. The CDR3 covers 13 residues. The chain has TRBV2 and TRBJ1-1; D may be TRBD1 (5 bases). Sample: peripheral blood. The clonotype was recovered from a woman aged 40 to 49 with active or convalescent COVID-19. DNA for the CDR3: TGTGCCAGCAGTCGGGGGGGAACAAGTGAAGCTTTCTTT. It specifies CASSRGGTSEAFF.